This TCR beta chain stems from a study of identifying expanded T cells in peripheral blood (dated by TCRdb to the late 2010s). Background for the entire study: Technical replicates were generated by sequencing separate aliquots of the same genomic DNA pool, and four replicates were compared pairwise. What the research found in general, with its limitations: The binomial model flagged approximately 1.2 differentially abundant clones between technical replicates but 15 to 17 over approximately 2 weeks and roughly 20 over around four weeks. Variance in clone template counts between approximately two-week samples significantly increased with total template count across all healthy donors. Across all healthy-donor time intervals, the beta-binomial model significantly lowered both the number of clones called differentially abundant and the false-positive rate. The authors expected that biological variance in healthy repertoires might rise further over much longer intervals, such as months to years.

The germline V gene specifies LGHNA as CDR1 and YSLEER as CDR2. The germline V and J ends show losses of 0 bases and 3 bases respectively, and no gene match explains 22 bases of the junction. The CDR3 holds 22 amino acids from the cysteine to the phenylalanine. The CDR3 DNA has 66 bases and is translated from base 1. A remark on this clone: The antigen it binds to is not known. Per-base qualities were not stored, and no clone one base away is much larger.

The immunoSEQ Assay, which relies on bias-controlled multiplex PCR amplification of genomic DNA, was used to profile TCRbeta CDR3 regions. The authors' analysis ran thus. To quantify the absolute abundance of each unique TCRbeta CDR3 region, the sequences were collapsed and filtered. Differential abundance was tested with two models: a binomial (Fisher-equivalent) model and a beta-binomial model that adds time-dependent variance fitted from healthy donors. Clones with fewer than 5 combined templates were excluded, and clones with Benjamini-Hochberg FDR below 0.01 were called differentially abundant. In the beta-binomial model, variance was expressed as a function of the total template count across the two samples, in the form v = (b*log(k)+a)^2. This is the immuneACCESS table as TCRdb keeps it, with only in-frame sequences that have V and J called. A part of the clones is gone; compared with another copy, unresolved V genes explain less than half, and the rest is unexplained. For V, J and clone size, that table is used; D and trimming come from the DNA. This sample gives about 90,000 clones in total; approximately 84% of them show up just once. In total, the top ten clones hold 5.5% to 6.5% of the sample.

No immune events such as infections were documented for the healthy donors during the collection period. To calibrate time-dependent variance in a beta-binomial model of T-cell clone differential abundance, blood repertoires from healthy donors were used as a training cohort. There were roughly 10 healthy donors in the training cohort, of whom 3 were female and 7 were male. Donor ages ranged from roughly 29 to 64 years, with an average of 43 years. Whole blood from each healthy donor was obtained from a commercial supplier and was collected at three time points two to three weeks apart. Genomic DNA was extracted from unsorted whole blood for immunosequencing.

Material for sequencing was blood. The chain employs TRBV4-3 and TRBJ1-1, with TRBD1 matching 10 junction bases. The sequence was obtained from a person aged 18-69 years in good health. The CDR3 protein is CASSQEFPRTGGYTVLYTEAFF. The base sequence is TGCGCCAGCAGCCAAGAATTCCCCCGGACAGGGGGGTATACGGTACTCTACACTGAAGCTTTCTTT.